Ten or more counts support the clone carrying this T cell receptor beta chain. The antigen is undetermined. This entry comes from a study of beta chain features in type 1 diabetes. As every portion of the isolated RNA was reverse transcribed, the sequencing read expressed TCRB transcripts. The repertoire was sequenced with immunoSEQ multiplex PCR; TCRdb's copy has only in-frame clones and lacks some. The data contain 100,000 to 150,000 clones, approximately 9% of them singletons. Study observations and caveats: The study found moderately but significantly shorter TCRB CDR3s in all four CD4+ subsets of Type 1 diabetes patients.

This clonotype was obtained from a man aged 30 to 39 with type 1 diabetes. Sequenced input: central memory CD4+ T cells from blood.

The CDR3 DNA follows: TGTGCCAGCAGCGTAGAAAGGGGTTGGACCGGGGAGCTGTTTTTT. Translated, it gives CASSVERGWTGELFF. The gene calls are TRBV9 and TRBJ2-2, with D possibly matching TRBD1 (5 bases). Deletions cut 0 bases from V and 5 bases from J, with 11 bases between. Germline V gene lookup returns CDR1 SGDLS and CDR2 YYNGEE. The CDR3 spans 15 residues.